This T cell receptor (beta chain) was identified during a study of post-analysis software for immune sequencing data. Study-level information: Relapsing-remitting, secondary progressive and progressive-relapsing multiple sclerosis courses were included.

The CDR3 consists of 16 residues. Germline V gives CDR1 SGHTA, CDR2 FQGNSA. Trimming removed 8 bases from V and 2 bases from J; junction bases left unmatched: 7. As to this clonotype: Its antigen remains unidentified.

Prepared libraries of TCR beta cDNA carried unique molecular identifiers. TCRdb called the PCR reads again in MiXCR, with one record for every CDR3 protein. This table has 400,000 to 500,000 distinct CDR3 sequences, more than 30% appearing once. Study-wide results and limits: Among a few TRBV segments more frequent in patients than controls were TRBV5-6, TRBV5-1 and TRBV20-1. Controls significantly exceeded multiple sclerosis patients in normalized Chao1 diversity.

This sequence originates from a girl aged 2-10 years with multiple sclerosis. V and J are TRBV7-2 and TRBJ1-6; 9 bases map to TRBD1. Material for sequencing was blood. The CDR3 coding sequence is TGTGCCAGCGGCAAACAGGGGGCAACCTATAATTCACCCCTCCACTTT. This codes for CASGKQGATYNSPLHF.